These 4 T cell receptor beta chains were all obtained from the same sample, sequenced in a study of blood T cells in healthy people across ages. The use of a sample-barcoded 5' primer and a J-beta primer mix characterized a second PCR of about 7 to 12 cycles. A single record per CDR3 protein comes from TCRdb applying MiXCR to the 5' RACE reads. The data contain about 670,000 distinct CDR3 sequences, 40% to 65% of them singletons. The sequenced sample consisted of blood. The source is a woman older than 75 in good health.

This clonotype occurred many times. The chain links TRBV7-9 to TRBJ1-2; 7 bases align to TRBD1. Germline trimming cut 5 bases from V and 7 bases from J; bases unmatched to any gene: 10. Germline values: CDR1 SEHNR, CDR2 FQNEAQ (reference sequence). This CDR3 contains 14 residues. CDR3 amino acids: CASSPDYRGAGYTF. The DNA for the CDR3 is TGTGCCAGCAGCCCCGATTACAGGGGTGCTGGCTACACCTTC.

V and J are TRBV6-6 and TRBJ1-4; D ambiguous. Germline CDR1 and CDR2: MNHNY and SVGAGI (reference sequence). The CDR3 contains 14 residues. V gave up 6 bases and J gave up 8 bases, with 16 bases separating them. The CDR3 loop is CASSQAIREEKLFF. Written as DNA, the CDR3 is TGTGCCAGCAGCCAAGCTATTAGGGAGGAAAAACTGTTTTTT.

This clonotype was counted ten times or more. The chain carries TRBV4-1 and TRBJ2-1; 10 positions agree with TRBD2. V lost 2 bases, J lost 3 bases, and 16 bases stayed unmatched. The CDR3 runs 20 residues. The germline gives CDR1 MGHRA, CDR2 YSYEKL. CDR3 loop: CASSQPRGVASGSNYNEQFF. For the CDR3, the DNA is TGCGCCAGCAGCCAACCAAGGGGGGTGGCTAGCGGGAGTAACTACAATGAGCAGTTCTTC.

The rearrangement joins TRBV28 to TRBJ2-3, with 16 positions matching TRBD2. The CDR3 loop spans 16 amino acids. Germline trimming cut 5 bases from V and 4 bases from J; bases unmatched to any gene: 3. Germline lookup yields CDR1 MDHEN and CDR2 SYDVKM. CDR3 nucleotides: TGTGCCAGCAGTCCTGGGACTAGCGGGAGGGCAGATACGCAGTATTTT. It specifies CASSPGTSGRADTQYF.